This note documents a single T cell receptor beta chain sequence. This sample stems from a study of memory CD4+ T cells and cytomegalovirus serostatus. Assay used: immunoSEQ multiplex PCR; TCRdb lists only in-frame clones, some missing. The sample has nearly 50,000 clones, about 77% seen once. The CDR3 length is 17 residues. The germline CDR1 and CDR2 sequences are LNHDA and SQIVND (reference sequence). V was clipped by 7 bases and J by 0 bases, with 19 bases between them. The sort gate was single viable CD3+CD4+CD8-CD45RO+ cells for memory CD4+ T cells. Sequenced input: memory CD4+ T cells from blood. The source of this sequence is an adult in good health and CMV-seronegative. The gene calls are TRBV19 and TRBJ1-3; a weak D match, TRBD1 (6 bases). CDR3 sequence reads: CASTKGGAIPSGNTIYF. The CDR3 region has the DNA TGTGCCAGTACCAAGGGGGGAGCTATCCCCTCTGGAAACACCATATATTTT. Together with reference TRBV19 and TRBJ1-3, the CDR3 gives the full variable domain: DGGITQSPKYLFRKEGQNVTLSCEQNLNHDAMYWYRQDPGQGLRLIYYSQIVNDFQKGDIAEGYSVSREKKESFPLTVTSAQKNPTAFYLCASTKGGAIPSGNTIYFGEGSWLTVV.